The entry below describes one T cell receptor beta chain. The sample belongs to a study of patients and donors after allogeneic stem cell transplantation. This CDR3 is 17 amino acids long. CDR1 and CDR2 (germline): SGHTA, FQGNSA. V was cut by 1 base and J by 2 bases, with 15 bases left in between. TCRdb reprocessed the RT-PCR reads via MiXCR and lists one record per CDR3 protein. The repertoire consists of approximately 160,000 distinct CDR3 sequences, with approximately 28% occurring once and the leading ten covering 3.2%. The V gene is TRBV7-2, the J gene TRBJ1-5; D perhaps matches TRBD1 (5 bases). The sample taken for sequencing was blood, either unsorted or a sorted T cell fraction (not recorded which). The receptor's source is a human donor who was either an allogeneic HSCT recipient or a stem cell or donor lymphocyte infusion donor (not recorded which). It is not recorded whose cells these are; they may come from a transplant donor. The CDR3 is CASSLGGGGEGNQPQHF. CDR3 DNA sequence: TGTGCCAGCAGCTTAGGGGGCGGAGGGGAAGGCAATCAGCCCCAGCATTTT.